This TCR beta chain appears in the sequencing data of a study of blood T cell repertoires in COVID-19. In the original processing: Estimates of nucleated cell counts were drawn from the amplification of reference gene primers. Here immunoSEQ multiplex PCR was the method, and the copy in TCRdb shows in-frame clones only, minus some. V and J calls plus clone size are reproduced from that table; the DNA served to infer D and trimming. The sample has 240,000 or so clones; 75% to 90% are singletons. V was pared by 4 bases and J by 3 bases, with 1 base of the junction left unmatched. Per germline, CDR1 GTSNPN and CDR2 SVGIG (reference sequence). CDR3 length equals 12 residues.

This sequence joins TRBV30 and TRBJ1-2; 8 bases are a match to TRBD1. The sequencing input was peripheral blood. This clonotype originated in a young woman who had recovered from COVID-19. CDR3 sequence (DNA): TGTGCCTGGATGGACAGGGACTATGGCTACACCTTC. Protein: CAWMDRDYGYTF.